This T cell receptor (beta chain) was retrieved from a study of chemoradiotherapy in HPV16-positive cancers. Study background: A couple of HPV16-positive patients' cells yielded candidate HPV-specific clones and common motifs. Study-wide findings and caveats: HPV-responsive T-cell expansion during chemoradiotherapy was linked to improved recurrence-free survival in HPV16-positive patients.

About this clone itself: The antigen is not known.

Measured with immunoSEQ multiplex PCR; TCRdb has only the in-frame clones, and not every one. The sample carries 11,000 or so clones, about 75% recorded once. Germline CDR1 SGHRS, CDR2 YFSETQ. CDR3 length equals 15 residues. With 4 bases clipped from V and 0 bases from J, the junction kept 3 bases outside the gene matches. The chain is built from TRBV5-1 and TRBJ2-1; 8 nucleotides line up with TRBD2. This sequence originates from a human donor with HPV-associated anogenital cancer. The sample was taken from a patient who underwent chemoradiotherapy. The CDR3 DNA reads as TGCGCCAGCAGCAATAGCGGGATCTCCTACAATGAGCAGTTCTTC. The encoded protein is CASSNSGISYNEQFF.